This T cell receptor beta chain was observed in a study of T cell responses to AZD1222 COVID-19 vaccine. Across the whole study: Pooling of second doses given at about 4 or about 12 weeks was done.

The protocol was immunoSEQ multiplex PCR, while the TCRdb copy is restricted to in-frame clones and leaves out a portion. Of more than 110,000 clones detected, 92% appear once; the ten largest clones hold roughly 5%. On this clone: Its antigen is not known.

Trimming at V came to 5 bases and at J to 8 bases, leaving 7 bases not matched to a gene. This CDR3 has 14 residues. Germline V gene sequence: CDR1 SEHNR, CDR2 FQNEAQ (reference sequence). Broader study findings: Every sample of the repertoires postdated the peak T cell response. Increased Spike-specific TCR breadth and depth were observed after two AZD1222 doses.

V and J are TRBV7-9 and TRBJ1-4; TRBD1 aligns across 8 bases. This receptor was identified in an adult in good health. Sequenced here: peripheral blood, sampled on day 0 of AZD1222 vaccination. Here the CDR3 DNA reads TGTGCCAGCAGCCAGGGGGACAGGTCGGAAAAACTGTTTTTT. Residues: CASSQGDRSEKLFF. The whole variable domain, filled in from reference TRBV7-9 and TRBJ1-4, reads DTGVSQNPRHKITKRGQNVTFRCDPISEHNRLYWYRQTLGQGPEFLTYFQNEAQLEKSRLLSDRFSAERPKGSFSTLEIQRTEQGDSAMYLCASSQGDRSEKLFFGSGTQLSVL.